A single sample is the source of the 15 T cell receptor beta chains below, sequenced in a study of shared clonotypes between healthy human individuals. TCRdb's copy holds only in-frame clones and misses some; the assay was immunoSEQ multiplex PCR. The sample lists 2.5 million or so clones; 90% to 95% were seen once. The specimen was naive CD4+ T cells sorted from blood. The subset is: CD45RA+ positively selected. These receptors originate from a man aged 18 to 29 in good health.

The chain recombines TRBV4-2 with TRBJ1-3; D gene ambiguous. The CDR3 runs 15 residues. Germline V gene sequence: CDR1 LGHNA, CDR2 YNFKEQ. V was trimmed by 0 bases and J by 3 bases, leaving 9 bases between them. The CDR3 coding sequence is TGTGCCAGCAGCCAAGACAGCCCCTTTGGAAACACCATATATTTT. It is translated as CASSQDSPFGNTIYF.

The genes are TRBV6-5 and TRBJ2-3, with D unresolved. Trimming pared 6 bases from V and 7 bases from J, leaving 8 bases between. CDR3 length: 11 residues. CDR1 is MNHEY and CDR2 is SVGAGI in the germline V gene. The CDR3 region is CASRDLYTQYF. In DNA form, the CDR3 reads TGTGCCAGCAGGGATCTTTATACGCAGTATTTT.

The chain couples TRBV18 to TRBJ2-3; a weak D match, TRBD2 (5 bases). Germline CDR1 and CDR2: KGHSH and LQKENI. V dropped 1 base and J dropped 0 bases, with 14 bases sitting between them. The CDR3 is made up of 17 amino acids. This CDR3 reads CASSPLGTSPSTDTQYF. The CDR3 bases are TGTGCCAGCTCACCACTTGGAACTAGTCCAAGCACAGATACGCAGTATTTT.

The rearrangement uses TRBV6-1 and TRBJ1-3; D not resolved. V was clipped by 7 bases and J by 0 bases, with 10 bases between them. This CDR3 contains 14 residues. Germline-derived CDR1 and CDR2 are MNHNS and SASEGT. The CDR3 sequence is CASTRGDSGNTIYF. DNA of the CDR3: TGTGCCAGCACCCGCGGGGACTCTGGAAACACCATATATTTT.

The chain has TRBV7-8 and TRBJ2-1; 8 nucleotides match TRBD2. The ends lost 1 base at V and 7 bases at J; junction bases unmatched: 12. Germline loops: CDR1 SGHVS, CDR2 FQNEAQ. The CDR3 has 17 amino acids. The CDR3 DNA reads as TGTGCCAGCAGCTTAGGGGCTAGCGGGTTTGGAGCGAATGAGCAGTTCTTC. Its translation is CASSLGASGFGANEQFF.

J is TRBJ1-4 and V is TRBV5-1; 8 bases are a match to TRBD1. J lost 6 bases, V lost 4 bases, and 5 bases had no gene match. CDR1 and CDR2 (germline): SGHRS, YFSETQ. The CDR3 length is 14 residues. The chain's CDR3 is CASSAPGQDEKLFF. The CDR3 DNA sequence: TGCGCCAGCAGCGCGCCGGGACAGGATGAAAAACTGTTTTTT.

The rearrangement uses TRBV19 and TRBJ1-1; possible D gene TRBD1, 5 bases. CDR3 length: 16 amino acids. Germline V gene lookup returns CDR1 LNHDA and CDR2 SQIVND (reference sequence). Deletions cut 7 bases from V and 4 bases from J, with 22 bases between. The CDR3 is CASTQGLTFDVTEAFF. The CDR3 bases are TGTGCCAGTACTCAGGGCCTCACCTTCGACGTCACTGAAGCTTTCTTT.

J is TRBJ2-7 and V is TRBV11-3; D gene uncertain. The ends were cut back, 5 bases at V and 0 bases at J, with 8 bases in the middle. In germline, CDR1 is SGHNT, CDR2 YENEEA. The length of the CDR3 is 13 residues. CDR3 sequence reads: CASSPSSSYEQYF. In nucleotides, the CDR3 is TGTGCCAGCAGCCCCTCTAGCTCCTACGAGCAGTACTTC.

CDR3 DNA sequence: TGTGCCAGTAGGGACGACAGGGGGCAAGAAAAACTGTTTTTT. Its translation: CASRDDRGQEKLFF. The chain couples TRBV19 to TRBJ1-4; TRBD1 matches at 10 bases. From germline, CDR1 is LNHDA and CDR2 SQIVND (reference sequence). With 6 bases clipped from V and 8 bases from J, the junction kept 6 bases outside the gene matches. This CDR3 is built from 14 residues.

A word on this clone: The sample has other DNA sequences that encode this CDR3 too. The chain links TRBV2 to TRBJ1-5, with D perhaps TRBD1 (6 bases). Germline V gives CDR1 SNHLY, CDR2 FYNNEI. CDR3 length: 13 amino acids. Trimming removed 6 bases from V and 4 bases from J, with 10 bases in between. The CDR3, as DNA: TGTGCCAGCAGACCTCAGGGGAATCAGCCCCAGCATTTT. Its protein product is CASRPQGNQPQHF.

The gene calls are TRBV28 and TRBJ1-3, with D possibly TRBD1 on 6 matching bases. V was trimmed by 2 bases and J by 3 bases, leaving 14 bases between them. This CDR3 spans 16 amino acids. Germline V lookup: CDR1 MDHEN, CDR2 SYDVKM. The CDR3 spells CASSLPDSTGGNTIYF. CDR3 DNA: TGTGCCAGCAGTTTACCGGACAGCACTGGTGGAAACACCATATATTTT.

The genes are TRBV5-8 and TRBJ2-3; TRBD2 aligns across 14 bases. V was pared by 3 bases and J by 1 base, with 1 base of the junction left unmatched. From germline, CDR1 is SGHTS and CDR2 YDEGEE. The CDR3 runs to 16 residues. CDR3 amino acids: CASSSGLAGGTDTQYF. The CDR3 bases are TGTGCCAGCAGCTCGGGACTAGCGGGGGGCACAGATACGCAGTATTTT.

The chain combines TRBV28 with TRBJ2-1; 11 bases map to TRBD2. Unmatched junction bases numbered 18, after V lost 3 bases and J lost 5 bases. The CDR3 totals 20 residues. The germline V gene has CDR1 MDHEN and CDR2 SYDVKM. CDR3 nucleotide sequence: TGTGCCAGCAGTTTCACCAAACCGCTCGGGGGACTAGCGGATGACAATGAGCAGTTCTTC. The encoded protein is CASSFTKPLGGLADDNEQFF.

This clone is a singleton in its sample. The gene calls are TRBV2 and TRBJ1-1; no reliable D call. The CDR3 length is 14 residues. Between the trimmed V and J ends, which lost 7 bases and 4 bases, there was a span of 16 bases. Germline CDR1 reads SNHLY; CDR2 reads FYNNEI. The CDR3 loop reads CASILGPAGTEAFF. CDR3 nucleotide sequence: TGTGCCAGCATTCTCGGGCCGGCGGGCACTGAAGCTTTCTTT.

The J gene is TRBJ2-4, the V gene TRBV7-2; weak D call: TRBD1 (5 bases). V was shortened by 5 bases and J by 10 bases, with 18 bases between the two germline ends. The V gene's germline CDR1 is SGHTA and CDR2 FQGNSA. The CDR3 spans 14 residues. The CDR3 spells CASSPPVSGSIQYF. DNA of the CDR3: TGTGCCAGCAGCCCCCCGGTGTCAGGGTCTATTCAGTACTTC.